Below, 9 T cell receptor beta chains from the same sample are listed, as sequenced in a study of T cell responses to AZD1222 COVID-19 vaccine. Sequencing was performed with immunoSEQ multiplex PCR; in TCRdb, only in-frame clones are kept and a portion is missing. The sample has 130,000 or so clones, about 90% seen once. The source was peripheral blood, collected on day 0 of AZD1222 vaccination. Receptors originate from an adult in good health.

The CDR3 here is CASSLAQPRNSPLHF. The DNA of the CDR3 is TGCGCCAGCAGCTTGGCACAGCCAAGAAATTCACCCCTCCACTTT. The V gene is TRBV5-1, the J gene TRBJ1-6; D not certain. CDR1 and CDR2 from the germline V gene are SGHRS and YFSETQ. The CDR3 spans 15 residues. Trimming stripped 0 bases from V and 7 bases from J, with 11 bases between.

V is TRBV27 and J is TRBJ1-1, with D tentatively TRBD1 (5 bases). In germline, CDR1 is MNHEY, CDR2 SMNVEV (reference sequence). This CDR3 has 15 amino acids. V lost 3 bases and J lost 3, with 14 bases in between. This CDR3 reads CASSLRFGGDTEAFF. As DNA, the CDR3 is TGTGCCAGCAGTTTGAGGTTTGGGGGTGACACTGAAGCTTTCTTT.

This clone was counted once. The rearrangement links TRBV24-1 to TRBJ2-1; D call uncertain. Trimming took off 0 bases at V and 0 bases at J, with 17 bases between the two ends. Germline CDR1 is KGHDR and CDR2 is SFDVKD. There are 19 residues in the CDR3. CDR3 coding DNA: TGTGCCACCAGTGATTTGAATGGTCCGGGCCACCTCTCCTACAATGAGCAGTTCTTC. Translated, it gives CATSDLNGPGHLSYNEQFF.

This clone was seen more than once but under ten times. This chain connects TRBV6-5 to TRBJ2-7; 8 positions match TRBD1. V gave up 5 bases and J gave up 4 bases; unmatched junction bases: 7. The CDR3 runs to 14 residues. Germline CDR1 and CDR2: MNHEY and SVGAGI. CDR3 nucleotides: TGTGCCAGCAGTACCTCGACAGGGGTATACGAGCAGTACTTC. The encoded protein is CASSTSTGVYEQYF.

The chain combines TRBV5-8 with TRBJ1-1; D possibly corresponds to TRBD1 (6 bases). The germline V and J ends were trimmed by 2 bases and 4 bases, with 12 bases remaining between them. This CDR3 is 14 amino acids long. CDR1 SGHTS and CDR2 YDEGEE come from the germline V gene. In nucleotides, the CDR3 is TGTGCCAGCAGCTTAGTTGAGGGGGTCACTGAAGCTTTCTTT. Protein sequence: CASSLVEGVTEAFF.

The CDR3 spells CAWSGGQGQNSPLHF. The CDR3 DNA is TGTGCCTGGAGTGGGGGACAGGGGCAGAATTCACCCCTCCACTTT. V is TRBV30 and J is TRBJ1-6, with 10 bases aligning to TRBD1. V shed 1 base, J shed 7 bases, and the junction held 4 bases outside the gene matches. The V gene's germline CDR1 is GTSNPN and CDR2 SVGIG (reference sequence). The CDR3 consists of 15 residues.

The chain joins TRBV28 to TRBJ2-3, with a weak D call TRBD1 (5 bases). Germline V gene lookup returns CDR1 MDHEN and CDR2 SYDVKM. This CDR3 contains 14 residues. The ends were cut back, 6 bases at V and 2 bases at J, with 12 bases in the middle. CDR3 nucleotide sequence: TGTGCCAGCAGCAGAGACAGAAACACAGATACGCAGTATTTT. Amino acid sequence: CASSRDRNTDTQYF.

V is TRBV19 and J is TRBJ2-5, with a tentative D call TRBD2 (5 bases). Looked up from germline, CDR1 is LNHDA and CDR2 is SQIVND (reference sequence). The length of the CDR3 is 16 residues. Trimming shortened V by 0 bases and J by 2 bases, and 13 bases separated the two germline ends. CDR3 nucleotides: TGTGCCAGTAGTATAGATACGGCTAGCCTGCAAGAGACCCAGTACTTC. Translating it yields CASSIDTASLQETQYF.

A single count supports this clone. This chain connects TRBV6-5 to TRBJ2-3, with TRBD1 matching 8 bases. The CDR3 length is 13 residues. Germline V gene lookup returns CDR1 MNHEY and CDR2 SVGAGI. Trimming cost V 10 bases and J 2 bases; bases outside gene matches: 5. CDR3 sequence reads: CAIRTGNTDTQYF. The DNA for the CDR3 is TGTGCCATACGGACAGGGAACACAGATACGCAGTATTTT.